Sequencing of this T cell receptor beta chain was carried out in a study of blood T cell repertoires in COVID-19. Study-level information: Sites across the United States, Italy and Spain contributed samples from acute and convalescent COVID-19. In each case, the material was cDNA or gDNA derived from T cells, B-cell-depleted T cells, or PBMCs.

V lost 6 bases and J 5 bases, leaving 13 bases between the germline ends. The CDR3 length is 13 residues. Germline V gives CDR1 MNHEY, CDR2 SVGAGI. Source study methods: Estimation of nucleated cell counts relied on the amplification of reference gene primers. Some clones are missing from TCRdb's copy, which holds only in-frame ones; the method was immunoSEQ multiplex PCR. V and J calls and clone size are copied from that table; D and trimming were computed from the DNA. The data contain fewer than 90,000 clones, approximately 90% of them seen just once; the ten biggest clones take up 3.9%. The chain combines TRBV6-5 with TRBJ2-5; D is unclear. The TCR originated in a man between 65 and 85 years old with active COVID-19. Sequencing was performed on peripheral blood. The CDR3 DNA is TGTGCCAGCAGCCTTGACATGGTGGAGACCCAGTACTTC. It specifies CASSLDMVETQYF.